What follows describes a single TCR beta chain. The entry originates in a study of CD8 T cells in Susac syndrome. The authors reverse transcribed roughly 0.45 to 1 ug RNA with random hexamers. TCR beta CDR3 was amplified by immunoSEQ multiplex PCR. This amplification extended across 54 Vbeta and 13 Jbeta segments. TCRdb fed the immunoSEQ multiplex PCR reads into MiXCR, producing one record per CDR3 protein. The table lists roughly 200,000 distinct CDR3 sequences, around 94% of them singletons, with approximately 0.11% in the top ten. Sequencing of TCR beta was performed on blood CD8+ and CD4+ T cells. CDR3 length equals 14 residues. Looked up from germline, CDR1 is SGHTA and CDR2 is FQGNSA. V was clipped by 8 bases and J by 5 bases; unmatched bases: 8.

The clonotype comes from a human donor with Susac syndrome. This sequence joins TRBV7-2 and TRBJ1-1; 10 nucleotides align to TRBD1. Specimen: CD4+ T cells from PBMCs. This chain's CDR3 is CASRRGQGLTEAFF. The CDR3 DNA reads TGTGCCAGCCGTCGGGGACAGGGGCTTACTGAAGCTTTCTTT.